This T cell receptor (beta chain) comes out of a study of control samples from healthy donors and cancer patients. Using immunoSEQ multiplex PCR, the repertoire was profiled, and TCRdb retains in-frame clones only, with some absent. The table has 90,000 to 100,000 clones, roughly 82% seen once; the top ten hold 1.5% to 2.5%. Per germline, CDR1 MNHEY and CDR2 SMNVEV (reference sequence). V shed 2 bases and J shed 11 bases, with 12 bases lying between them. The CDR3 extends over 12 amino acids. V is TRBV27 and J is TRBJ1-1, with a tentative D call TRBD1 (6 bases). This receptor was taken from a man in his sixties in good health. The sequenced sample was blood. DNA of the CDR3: TGTGCCAGCAGTTTACTTGGACAGAGGGCTTTCTTT. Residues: CASSLLGQRAFF.